These 14 T cell receptor beta chains came from one sample sequenced in a study of T cells after yellow fever vaccination. MiXCR, applied by TCRdb to the 5' RACE reads, yields one record per CDR3 protein. This sample has approximately 550,000 distinct CDR3 sequences, with less than 20% found just once. The starting material was PBMCs, obtained 15 days after the yellow fever booster vaccination. The receptors originated from a man under 40 who received the YFV17D yellow fever vaccine.

V usage is TRBV9 and J usage is TRBJ2-6, with 7 bases identical to TRBD1. Germline CDR1 and CDR2: SGDLS and YYNGEE. The junction had 7 bases not matched to a gene; V was cut back by 4 bases and J by 0 bases. CDR3 size: 17 residues. CDR3 in amino acids: CASSLEQGDSGANVLTF. In DNA form, the CDR3 reads TGTGCCAGCAGCTTAGAGCAGGGGGACTCTGGGGCCAACGTCCTGACTTTC.

This rearrangement joins TRBV7-2 to TRBJ2-5, with TRBD2 as a possible D gene (5 bases). CDR1 SGHTA and CDR2 FQGNSA come from the germline V gene. Trimming took off 5 bases at V and 5 bases at J, with 15 bases between the two ends. The CDR3 loop spans 14 amino acids. CDR3 bases: TGTGCCAGCAGCCCCCGGGTGGGAGAGGAGACCCAGTACTTC. It codes for CASSPRVGEETQYF.

This chain's CDR3 is CASSQDQNDLAYNEQFF. In nucleotides, the CDR3 is TGCGCCAGCAGCCAAGATCAAAACGACTTAGCCTACAATGAGCAGTTCTTC. The chain carries TRBV4-3 and TRBJ2-1; D gene ambiguous. The germline V and J ends were trimmed by 0 bases and 2 bases, with 14 bases remaining between them. Germline V gene lookup returns CDR1 LGHNA and CDR2 YSLEER. The CDR3 extends over 17 amino acids.

This clonotype was found a few times. The chain uses TRBV5-1 and TRBJ2-5; D remains ambiguous. Germline V gives CDR1 SGHRS, CDR2 YFSETQ. V lost 1 base and J lost 4, with 20 bases in between. The CDR3 is 17 amino acids. CDR3 residues: CASSLMAGRSKSETQYF. The CDR3 DNA reads TGCGCCAGCAGCTTGATGGCAGGCAGGTCCAAATCAGAGACCCAGTACTTC.

This clonotype was found a few times. The chain joins TRBV20-1 to TRBJ2-7; TRBD2 might be the D (5 bases). The CDR3 loop spans 14 amino acids. The ends were cut back, 7 bases at V and 0 bases at J, with 16 bases in the middle. Per germline, CDR1 DFQATT and CDR2 SNEGSKA (reference sequence). The CDR3 protein is CSVTGRHSSYEQYF. The CDR3 nucleotides read TGCAGTGTCACTGGGAGACACAGCTCCTACGAGCAGTACTTC.

The V and J genes are TRBV7-6 and TRBJ1-1, with a weak D call TRBD1 (5 bases). CDR1 is SGHVS and CDR2 is FNYEAQ in the germline V gene. V was clipped by 3 bases and J by 0 bases, with 11 bases between them. CDR3 length: 15 amino acids. CDR3 bases: TGTGCCAGCAGCTTGTTGGGGGTCATGAACACTGAAGCTTTCTTT. Translation: CASSLLGVMNTEAFF. Full variable domain (remainder filled in from reference TRBV7-6 and TRBJ1-1): GAGVSQSPRYKVTKRGQDVALRCDPISGHVSLYWYRQALGQGPEFLTYFNYEAQQDKSGLPNDRFSAERPEGSISTLTIQRTEQRDSAMYRCASSLLGVMNTEAFFGQGTRLTVV.

As DNA, the CDR3 is TGTGCCACCAGTGGGCAAGCTAGAGCCAAAAACATTCAGTACTTC. Translating it yields CATSGQARAKNIQYF. The chain couples TRBV24-1 to TRBJ2-4; D is undetermined. V lost 5 bases and J 0 bases, leaving 10 bases between the germline ends. Germline CDR1 and CDR2: KGHDR and SFDVKD. The CDR3 runs to 15 residues.

The chain recombines TRBV7-2 with TRBJ2-3; 8 bases fit TRBD1. Germline loops: CDR1 SGHTA, CDR2 FQGNSA. Germline trimming cut 3 bases from V and 2 bases from J; bases unmatched to any gene: 7. There are 16 residues in the CDR3. The CDR3: CASSFGRGLSTDTQYF. The CDR3 region has the DNA TGTGCCAGCAGCTTTGGCAGGGGGCTTTCCACAGATACGCAGTATTTT.

This clonotype was counted many times. The V call is TRBV5-1, the J call TRBJ2-7; D is uncertain. CDR1 and CDR2 (germline): SGHRS, YFSETQ. This CDR3 has 15 amino acids. Trimming shortened V by 0 bases and J by 2 bases, and 12 bases separated the two germline ends. As DNA, the CDR3 is TGCGCCAGCAGCTTGGTAGCCAGTCCTGCCTACGAGCAGTACTTC. It translates to CASSLVASPAYEQYF.

The chain carries TRBV7-2 and TRBJ2-5; D not resolved. Deletions cut 5 bases from V and 4 bases from J, with 5 bases between. Germline lookup yields CDR1 SGHTA and CDR2 FQGNSA. This CDR3 region has 11 residues. CDR3 amino acids: CASSNPETQYF. CDR3 nucleotide sequence: TGTGCCAGCAGCAATCCAGAGACCCAGTACTTC.

In its sample, this clonotype was seen once. The chain links TRBV6-1 to TRBJ1-4; D is uncertain. Per germline, CDR1 MNHNS and CDR2 SASEGT. V lost 3 bases, J lost 0 bases, and 17 bases lay in between. The CDR3 runs to 18 residues. In DNA, the CDR3 is TGTGCCAGCAGTGACCCCGCTGGCAGTGACGCAACTAATGAAAAACTGTTTTTT. Translating gives CASSDPAGSDATNEKLFF.

This clonotype was counted a few times. CDR3 loop: CAWSAGGLAGVDTQYF. The CDR3 bases are TGTGCCTGGAGTGCGGGAGGACTAGCGGGAGTAGATACGCAGTATTTT. This rearrangement joins TRBV30 to TRBJ2-3; 13 bases line up with TRBD2. Germline CDR1 GTSNPN, CDR2 SVGIG (reference sequence). The CDR3 contains 16 residues. V gave up 1 base and J gave up 5 bases; unmatched junction bases: 6.

In its sample, this clonotype was seen a few times. This chain joins TRBV7-2 and TRBJ2-1; 10 nucleotides agree with TRBD2. The junction had 17 bases not matched to a gene; V was cut back by 0 bases and J by 9 bases. The length of the CDR3 is 19 residues. Looked up from germline, CDR1 is SGHTA and CDR2 is FQGNSA. The CDR3 protein is CASSLAPPRISGRGSEQFF. The CDR3 coding sequence is TGTGCCAGCAGCTTAGCGCCCCCCCGAATAAGCGGGAGGGGCTCTGAGCAGTTCTTC.

This chain links TRBV7-8 with TRBJ2-1; D is undetermined. Trimming removed 0 bases from V and 2 bases from J, with 11 bases in between. This CDR3 is 16 amino acids long. CDR1 SGHVS and CDR2 FQNEAQ come from the germline V gene. The CDR3 nucleotides are TGTGCCAGCAGCTTAGCGGGCGGCGCCCCCTACAATGAGCAGTTCTTC. This gives the protein CASSLAGGAPYNEQFF.